This T cell receptor beta chain emerged from a study of CD8 T cells in Susac syndrome. From blood CD8+ and CD4+ T cells, the TCR beta chain was sequenced. The multiple sclerosis control cohort comprised treatment-naive individuals presenting with stable or active relapsing-remitting disease. The CD8+ and CD4+ T cells were isolated magnetically using a negative isolation approach, whereas the TEMRA cells were enriched by FACS. CDR3 length equals 14 residues. Germline CDR1 and CDR2: LGHDT and YNNKEL (reference sequence). V gave up 1 base and J gave up 2 bases; unmatched junction bases: 1. Random hexamers primed reverse transcription of about 0.45 to 1 ug RNA. Across 54 Vbeta and 13 Jbeta, TCR beta CDR3 was amplified with immunoSEQ multiplex PCR. Each CDR3 protein gets one entry after TCRdb re-called the immunoSEQ multiplex PCR reads with MiXCR. The table has over 200,000 distinct CDR3 sequences, approximately 95% seen once.

This chain links TRBV3-1 with TRBJ2-5, with 7 bases lining up with TRBD2. The TCR sequence derives from a human donor with multiple sclerosis. The sample consisted of CD4+ T cells from PBMCs. Here the CDR3 reads CASSQAGGQETQYF. CDR3 DNA: TGTGCCAGCAGCCAAGCGGGGGGACAAGAGACCCAGTACTTC.